This TCR beta chain appears in the sequencing data of a study of graft-versus-host responses after intestinal transplantation (dated by TCRdb to the early 2020s). A note on the overall study: Recipients received multivisceral, liver-intestinal, or isolated intestinal transplants. Every recipient was given anti-thymocyte globulin induction, followed by around three years of maintenance tacrolimus and steroids. Bulk TCR-beta CDR3 sequencing was used to track graft-versus-host and host-versus-graft alloreactive T cell clones in the graft, circulation and bone marrow after intestinal transplantation. To identify alloreactive clones, pre-transplant mixed lymphocyte reaction products were sequenced and compared with unstimulated pre-transplant donor and recipient T cells. The cohort enrolled about two dozen intestinal transplant recipients including one retransplant, and 3 patients lacking pretransplant specimens were excluded. Donor T cell macrochimerism was defined as a peak of at least 4% donor T cells among recipient peripheral blood mononuclear cells. Rather than being sequenced by the commercial service, samples from a few later patients were sequenced in-house on an Illumina MiSeq and processed with MiXCR.

Read against the paper, the sample's time point label means: cells obtained before transplantation from donor or recipient. CD3+CD4+ and CD3+CD8+ populations were FACS-sorted from unstimulated pre-transplant donor and recipient cells taken from spleen or lymph nodes. Concerning this clone: The antigen this receptor binds is unknown. Base-call qualities are not available, and no considerably larger clone is one nucleotide away.

The library was prepared using the immunoSEQ multiplex PCR assay. In most patients, genomic DNA was isolated using the Qiagen DNeasy Blood and Tissue Kit and sent frozen to Adaptive Biotechnologies for TCR sequencing. For most patients, genomic DNA was subjected to high-throughput TCR-beta CDR3 sequencing by Adaptive Biotechnologies. In the source study's methods: TCR sequencing data were retrieved from Adaptive's ImmunoSEQ software for around 20 patients, whereas three other patients were processed with MiXCR and VDJtools. To correct CD4 versus CD8 sorting errors, any sequence found in both subsets at a frequency ratio below 5:1 was removed. CDR3 nucleotide sequences shared between donor and recipient were removed because the origin of such sequences could not be assigned. Alloreactive clones required at least 2-fold expansion over unstimulated cells and minimum CFSE-low frequency of 0.002% (template counts) or 0.001% (read counts). A clone was considered mappable if detected in the sequenced pre-transplant spleen, lymph node, or MLR CFSE-low populations of the donor or recipient. The cumulative frequency of alloreactive clones was calculated as a percentage of all sequences, weighted by copy number. The table was pulled from immuneACCESS by TCRdb, which kept in-frame rearrangements only. Such tables lose some clones; where checked, under half of the loss comes from unresolved V genes, and the rest has no known cause. That table furnishes V, J and clone size, whereas the DNA furnished D and trimming. In this sample the table shows 30,000 to 45,000 clones, 93% of which occur a single time. The ten largest clones add up to less than 25% of the sample.

Trimming removed 4 bases from V and 7 bases from J; the gene matches leave 10 bases unexplained. From cysteine to phenylalanine, the CDR3 is 15 amino acids long. The DNA shown is the 45-base CDR3, in frame from base 1. According to the germline V gene, CDR1 reads MNHNS and CDR2 reads SASEGT. Beyond this particular receptor, the publication reports: Peak levels of circulating GvH clones were associated with declines in HvG clones early after transplant. The relatively low number and heterogeneity of intestinal transplant patients limited the conclusions. GvH clones were detected in recipient bone marrow, and some of these GvH clones were observed earlier in ileal mucosa or blood, consistent with an intestinal mucosal origin. High GvH to HvG T cell clonal ratios were observed in the allografts of patients with donor T cell macrochimerism.

The source material was unstimulated CD8+ T cells sorted from spleen or lymph node cells, sampled before transplant. Rearrangement joined TRBV6-1 to TRBJ2-1, and TRBD2 matches 7 of the central bases. This TCR was sampled from a human donor who was the organ donor for an intestinal transplant. The CDR3 loop reads CASSAWDYWVNEQFF. The nucleotides are TGTGCCAGCAGTGCGTGGGACTACTGGGTTAATGAGCAGTTCTTC.